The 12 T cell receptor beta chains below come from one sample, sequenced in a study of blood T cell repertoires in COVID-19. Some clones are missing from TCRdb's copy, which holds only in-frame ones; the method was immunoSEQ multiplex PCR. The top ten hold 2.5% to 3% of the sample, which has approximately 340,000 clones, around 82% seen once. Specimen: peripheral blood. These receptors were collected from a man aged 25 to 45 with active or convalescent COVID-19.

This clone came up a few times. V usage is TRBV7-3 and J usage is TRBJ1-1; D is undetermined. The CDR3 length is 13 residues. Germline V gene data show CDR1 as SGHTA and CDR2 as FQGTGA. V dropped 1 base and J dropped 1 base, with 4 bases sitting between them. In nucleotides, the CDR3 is TGTGCCAGCAGCTTAAGAGGGAACACTGAAGCTTTCTTT. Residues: CASSLRGNTEAFF.

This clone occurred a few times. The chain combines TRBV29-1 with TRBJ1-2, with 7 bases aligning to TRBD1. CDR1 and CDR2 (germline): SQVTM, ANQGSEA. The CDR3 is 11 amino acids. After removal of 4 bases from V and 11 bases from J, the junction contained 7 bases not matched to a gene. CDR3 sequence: CSVGGEGAYTF. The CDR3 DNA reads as TGCAGCGTTGGGGGTGAGGGGGCGTACACCTTC.

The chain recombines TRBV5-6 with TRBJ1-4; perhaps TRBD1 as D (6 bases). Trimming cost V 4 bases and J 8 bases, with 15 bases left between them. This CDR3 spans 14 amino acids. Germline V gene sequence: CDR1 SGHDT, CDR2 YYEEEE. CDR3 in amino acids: CASSIQGFYEKLFF. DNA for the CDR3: TGTGCCAGCAGCATACAGGGCTTTTACGAAAAACTGTTTTTT. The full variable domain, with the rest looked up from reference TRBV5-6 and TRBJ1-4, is DAGVTQSPTHLIKTRGQQVTLRCSPKSGHDTVSWYQQALGQGPQFIFQYYEEEERQRGNFPDRFSGHQFPNYSSELNVNALLLGDSALYLCASSIQGFYEKLFFGSGTQLSVL.

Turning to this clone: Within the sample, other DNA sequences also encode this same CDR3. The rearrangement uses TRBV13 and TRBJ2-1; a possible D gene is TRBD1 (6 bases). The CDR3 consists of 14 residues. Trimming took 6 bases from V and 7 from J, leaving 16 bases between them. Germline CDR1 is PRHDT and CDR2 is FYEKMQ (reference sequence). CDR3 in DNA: TGTGCCAGCAGAGCGACAGGTCCCGGGAATGAGCAGTTCTTC. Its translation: CASRATGPGNEQFF.

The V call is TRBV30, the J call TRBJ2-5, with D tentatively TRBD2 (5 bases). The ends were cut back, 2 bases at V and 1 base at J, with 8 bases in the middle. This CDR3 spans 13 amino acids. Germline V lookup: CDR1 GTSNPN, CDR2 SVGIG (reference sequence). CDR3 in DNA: TGTGCCTGGAGTATCGGGATCCAAGAGACCCAGTACTTC. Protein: CAWSIGIQETQYF.

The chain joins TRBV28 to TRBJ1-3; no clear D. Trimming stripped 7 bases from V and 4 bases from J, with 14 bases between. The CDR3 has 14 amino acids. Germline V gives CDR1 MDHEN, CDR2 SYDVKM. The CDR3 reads CASNPSLAGNTIYF. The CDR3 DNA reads TGTGCCAGCAACCCCTCCCTTGCGGGAAACACCATATATTTT.

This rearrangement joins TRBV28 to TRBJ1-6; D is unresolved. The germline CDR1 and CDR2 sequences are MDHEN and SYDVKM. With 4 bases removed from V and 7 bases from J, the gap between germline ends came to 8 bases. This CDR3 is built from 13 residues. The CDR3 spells CASSSAANSPLHF. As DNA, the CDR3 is TGTGCCAGCAGTTCTGCGGCGAATTCACCCCTCCACTTT.

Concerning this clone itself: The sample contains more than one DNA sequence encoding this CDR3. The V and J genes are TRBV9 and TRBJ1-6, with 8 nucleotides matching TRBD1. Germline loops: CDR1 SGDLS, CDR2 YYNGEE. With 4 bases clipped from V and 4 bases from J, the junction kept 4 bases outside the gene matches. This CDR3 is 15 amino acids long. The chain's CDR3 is CASSPRTGYNSPLHF. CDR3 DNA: TGTGCCAGCAGCCCCAGGACAGGGTATAATTCACCCCTCCACTTT.

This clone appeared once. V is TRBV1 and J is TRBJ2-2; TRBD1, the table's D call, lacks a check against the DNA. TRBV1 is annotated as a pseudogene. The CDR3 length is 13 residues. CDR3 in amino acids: CTPPGPHTGELFF. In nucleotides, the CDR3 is TGCACCCCCCCTGGGCCTCACACCGGGGAGCTGTTTTTT.

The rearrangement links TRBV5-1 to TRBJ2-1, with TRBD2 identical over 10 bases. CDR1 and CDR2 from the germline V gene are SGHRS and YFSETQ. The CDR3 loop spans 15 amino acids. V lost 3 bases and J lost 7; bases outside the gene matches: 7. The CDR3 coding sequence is TGCGCCAGCAGCTGGGGGAGCGGGAGGGCTAATGAGCAGTTCTTC. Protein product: CASSWGSGRANEQFF.

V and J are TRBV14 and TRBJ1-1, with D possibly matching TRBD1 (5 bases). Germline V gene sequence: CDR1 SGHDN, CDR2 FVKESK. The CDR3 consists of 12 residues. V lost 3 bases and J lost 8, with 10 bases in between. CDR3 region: CASSHWTNEAFF. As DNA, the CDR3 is TGTGCCAGCAGCCATTGGACAAACGAAGCTTTCTTT.

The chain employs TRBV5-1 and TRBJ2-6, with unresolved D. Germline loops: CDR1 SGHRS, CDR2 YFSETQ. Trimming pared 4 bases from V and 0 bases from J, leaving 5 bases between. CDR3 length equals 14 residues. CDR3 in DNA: TGCGCCAGCAGCGAGAGCTCTGGGGCCAACGTCCTGACTTTC. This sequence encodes CASSESSGANVLTF. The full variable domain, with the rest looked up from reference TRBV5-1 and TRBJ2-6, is KAGVTQTPRYLIKTRGQQVTLSCSPISGHRSVSWYQQTPGQGLQFLFEYFSETQRNKGNFPGRFSGRQFSNSRSEMNVSTLELGDSALYLCASSESSGANVLTFGAGSRLTVL.